Below are 21 T cell receptor beta chains sequenced from a single sample in a study of cytomegalovirus exposure and HLA in healthy donors. Amplification used 60 Vbeta primers and 13 Jbeta primers. The table came from immunoSEQ multiplex PCR; TCRdb's copy has only in-frame clones and leaves some out. The repertoire table contains roughly 120,000 clones. The sequencing sample was made of PBMCs. Receptor source: a young man in good health and CMV-seronegative.

For the CDR3, the DNA is TGTGCCAGCTCACCGGGGAATGAGGGCCGCGGAAACACCATATATTTT. Protein sequence: CASSPGNEGRGNTIYF. The rearrangement uses TRBV18 and TRBJ1-3, with D hard to call. V was trimmed by 3 bases and J by 4 bases, leaving 16 bases between them. This CDR3 region has 16 residues. In germline, CDR1 is KGHSH, CDR2 LQKENI.

The gene calls are TRBV6-5 and TRBJ2-2; the D is unclear. In germline, CDR1 is MNHEY, CDR2 SVGAGI. The length of the CDR3 is 15 residues. V was clipped by 0 bases and J by 1 base, with 6 bases between them. The DNA of the CDR3 is TGTGCCAGCAGTTACTCGAACAGGAACACCGGGGAGCTGTTTTTT. This translates into CASSYSNRNTGELFF.

V and J are TRBV9 and TRBJ2-5; tentatively, D is TRBD1 (5 bases). The CDR3 is made up of 15 amino acids. Germline V gives CDR1 SGDLS, CDR2 YYNGEE. Trimming stripped 0 bases from V and 5 bases from J, with 14 bases between. The CDR3 region is CASSVEGASWETQYF. CDR3 in DNA: TGTGCCAGCAGCGTAGAAGGGGCTAGTTGGGAGACCCAGTACTTC.

The chain links TRBV6-5 to TRBJ2-2; no clear D gene. Germline loops: CDR1 MNHEY, CDR2 SVGAGI. The V and J ends lost 8 bases and 7 bases respectively, with 8 bases between them. CDR3 length equals 11 residues. As DNA, the CDR3 is TGTGCCAGCCATCGACTCGGGGAGCTGTTTTTT. Encoded protein: CASHRLGELFF.

This sequence joins TRBV6-1 and TRBJ2-3; 11 positions agree with TRBD2. The CDR3 has 14 residues. Germline V gene sequence: CDR1 MNHNS, CDR2 SASEGT. Trimming took 7 bases from V and 4 from J; bases not matched to a gene: 4. Here the CDR3 reads CASKTSGTSDTQYF. Here the CDR3 DNA reads TGTGCCAGCAAGACTAGCGGGACGTCAGATACGCAGTATTTT.

The chain uses TRBV28 and TRBJ2-7; 9 positions agree with TRBD1. V shed 6 bases and J 1 base; nucleotides not matched to a gene: 1. The CDR3 has 13 amino acids. Germline loops: CDR1 MDHEN, CDR2 SYDVKM. Here the CDR3 DNA reads TGTGCCAGCAGGGGGACAGGGTCCTACGAGCAGTACTTC. Its translation is CASRGTGSYEQYF.

The chain is built from TRBV27 and TRBJ2-3; 8 nucleotides match TRBD2. Germline V gene sequence: CDR1 MNHEY, CDR2 SMNVEV (reference sequence). CDR3 length equals 16 residues. V was clipped by 1 base and J by 9 bases; unmatched bases: 12. CDR3 protein: CASSLYTGRAGGTQYF. CDR3 nucleotide sequence: TGTGCCAGCAGTTTATACACCGGGAGGGCCGGGGGAACGCAGTATTTT.

The rearrangement links TRBV30 to TRBJ2-2, with D unresolved. V was clipped by 5 bases and J by 2 bases, with 9 bases between them. The CDR3 covers 13 residues. Germline V CDR1 and CDR2: GTSNPN, SVGIG (reference sequence). CDR3 sequence reads: CAWLQRNTGELFF. Here the CDR3 DNA reads TGTGCCTGGCTTCAGCGCAACACCGGGGAGCTGTTTTTT.

The gene calls are TRBV4-3 and TRBJ1-5; the D gene is possibly TRBD1 (6 bases). The CDR3 is 16 amino acids. Germline V gene sequence: CDR1 LGHNA, CDR2 YSLEER. V was clipped by 4 bases and J by 7 bases, with 20 bases between them. The CDR3 coding sequence is TGCGCCAGCAGCCCTTGGGCAGGGGTAGACGGGCAGCCCCAGCATTTT. Amino acid sequence: CASSPWAGVDGQPQHF.

This chain joins TRBV30 and TRBJ2-7; possible D gene TRBD1, 6 bases. Germline CDR1 and CDR2: GTSNPN and SVGIG (reference sequence). V lost 3 bases to trimming and J lost 7 bases, with 16 bases between them. The CDR3 extends over 13 amino acids. In nucleotides, the CDR3 is TGTGCCTGGAGGTCCCAGGGGCTCGGTGAGCAGTACTTC. This codes for CAWRSQGLGEQYF.

The V gene is TRBV5-1, the J gene TRBJ1-1, with 8 bases aligning to TRBD1. The trim removed 4 bases at V and 5 bases at J, leaving 10 bases unmatched. Germline V gene sequence: CDR1 SGHRS, CDR2 YFSETQ. The CDR3 loop spans 15 amino acids. Here the CDR3 DNA reads TGCGCCAGCAGCCAGCTAGGACAGGGCGGAACTGAAGCTTTCTTT. This encodes CASSQLGQGGTEAFF.

The rearrangement links TRBV7-6 to TRBJ1-5; the D gene is possibly TRBD1 (5 bases). V lost 2 bases, J lost 4 bases, and 21 bases lay in between. The CDR3 is 18 amino acids. Germline lookup yields CDR1 SGHVS and CDR2 FNYEAQ. The CDR3 is CASSLNPLLQGGNQPQHF. For the CDR3, the DNA is TGTGCCAGCAGCTTAAACCCACTTTTGCAGGGAGGGAATCAGCCCCAGCATTTT.

The chain joins TRBV2 to TRBJ1-1; D gene uncertain. The CDR3 loop spans 13 amino acids. The V gene's germline CDR1 is SNHLY and CDR2 FYNNEI. V was clipped by 4 bases and J by 2 bases, with 8 bases between them. The CDR3 here is CASSGRPNTEAFF. DNA of the CDR3: TGTGCCAGCAGTGGCAGGCCAAACACTGAAGCTTTCTTT.

The chain employs TRBV19 and TRBJ2-7, with 12 bases that match TRBD1. Per germline, CDR1 LNHDA and CDR2 SQIVND (reference sequence). J was trimmed by 0 bases and V by 4 bases; bases with no gene match: 10. The CDR3 length is 18 residues. DNA of the CDR3: TGTGCCAGTAGTAACACCGGGACAGGGGGCGCTGGCTCCTACGAGCAGTACTTC. Translated, it gives CASSNTGTGGAGSYEQYF. Drawing the rest from reference TRBV19 and TRBJ2-7, the complete variable domain is DGGITQSPKYLFRKEGQNVTLSCEQNLNHDAMYWYRQDPGQGLRLIYYSQIVNDFQKGDIAEGYSVSREKKESFPLTVTSAQKNPTAFYLCASSNTGTGGAGSYEQYFGPGTRLTVT.

V and J are TRBV6-5 and TRBJ2-5, with D maybe TRBD1 (5 bases). The CDR3 sequence is 14 residues long. Germline CDR1 MNHEY, CDR2 SVGAGI. Trimming shortened V by 9 bases and J by 0 bases, and 14 bases separated the two germline ends. The CDR3 nucleotides are TGTGCCAGTCGGAAACAGGTTGACCAAGAGACCCAGTACTTC. This sequence encodes CASRKQVDQETQYF.

This chain connects TRBV5-1 to TRBJ1-1, with 10 nucleotides matching TRBD1. There are 16 residues in the CDR3. V lost 4 bases, J lost 1 base, and 7 bases stayed unmatched. Per the germline V gene, CDR1 is SGHRS and CDR2 is YFSETQ. DNA of the CDR3: TGCGCCAGCAGCATAGGACAGGGGGTCAAGAACACTGAAGCTTTCTTT. Its translation is CASSIGQGVKNTEAFF.

The V gene is TRBV6-6, the J gene TRBJ1-5, with 8 bases aligning to TRBD1. J gave up 3 bases and V 5 bases, and 9 bases lay outside the gene matches. Germline V CDR1 and CDR2: MNHNY, SVGAGI (reference sequence). The CDR3 runs to 16 residues. The DNA for the CDR3 is TGTGCCAGCAGTACCCCGACAGGGGCGCTCAATCAGCCCCAGCATTTT. This codes for CASSTPTGALNQPQHF.

This chain joins TRBV19 and TRBJ2-7; the match to TRBD1 covers 9 bases. Germline CDR1 LNHDA, CDR2 SQIVND (reference sequence). V shed 6 bases, J shed 2 bases, and the junction held 11 bases outside the gene matches. The length of the CDR3 is 16 residues. CDR3: CASRISAGTGTYEQYF. The DNA for the CDR3 is TGTGCCAGTAGAATTTCAGCCGGGACAGGGACCTACGAGCAGTACTTC. Combining the CDR3 with reference TRBV19 and TRBJ2-7 gives the whole variable domain DGGITQSPKYLFRKEGQNVTLSCEQNLNHDAMYWYRQDPGQGLRLIYYSQIVNDFQKGDIAEGYSVSREKKESFPLTVTSAQKNPTAFYLCASRISAGTGTYEQYFGPGTRLTVT.

This chain links TRBV9 with TRBJ2-2; 9 bases are shared with TRBD1. The germline gives CDR1 SGDLS, CDR2 YYNGEE. The CDR3 consists of 16 residues. V lost 4 bases and J lost 0; bases outside the gene matches: 4. CDR3 DNA sequence: TGTGCCAGCAGCCGTGGGACAGGGACGAACACCGGGGAGCTGTTTTTT. Its translation is CASSRGTGTNTGELFF.

The chain has TRBV27 and TRBJ1-1; D ambiguous. V was pared by 5 bases and J by 5 bases, with 12 bases between. Per the germline V gene, CDR1 is MNHEY and CDR2 is SMNVEV (reference sequence). This CDR3 region has 13 residues. Written as DNA, the CDR3 is TGTGCCAGCAGTCGGCCGGGTTGGACTGAAGCTTTCTTT. It encodes CASSRPGWTEAFF.

This chain connects TRBV6-1 to TRBJ1-3; D call uncertain. V lost 4 bases to trimming and J lost 0 bases, with 19 bases between them. Germline CDR1 is MNHNS and CDR2 is SASEGT. CDR3 size: 18 residues. The CDR3 protein is CASSGPRGSLSSGNTIYF. CDR3 in DNA: TGTGCCAGCAGTGGTCCCAGAGGCAGTCTAAGCTCTGGAAACACCATATATTTT.